What follows is one T cell receptor (beta chain) and its context. Its antigen is currently unknown. CDR1 is SGHRS, CDR2 YFSETQ, per germline. The CDR3 has 14 amino acids. Trimming pared 3 bases from V and 0 bases from J, leaving 9 bases between. The run depth of the assay was deep. Using around 200 ng DNA, tens of thousands of T cell genomes, the sorted-subset replicate PCRs were run. The assay was immunoSEQ multiplex PCR, and TCRdb's table has in-frame clones only and misses some. The data hold more than 150,000 clones, with approximately 60% observed a single time. These data come from a study of shared clonotypes between healthy human individuals. Whole-study findings and limits: Shared clonotypes: approximately 4.5% naive CD4, roughly 3.8% naive CD8, about 2.5% memory CD4, 0.4% to 0.5% memory CD8. Naive subsets tended to show greater estimated richness than memory subsets.

The chain employs TRBV5-1 and TRBJ1-1; D is ambiguous. The sample comprised memory CD4+ T cells sorted from blood. Subset indicated: CD45RA-negative fraction. This receptor was taken from a man aged 30 to 39 in good health. CDR3 region: CASSWAALNTEAFF. The CDR3 DNA follows: TGCGCCAGCAGCTGGGCAGCCCTGAACACTGAAGCTTTCTTT.